The 32 T cell receptor beta chains in this list originate from one sample, sequenced in a study of blood T cell repertoires in COVID-19. TCRdb's table, derived via immunoSEQ multiplex PCR, lists solely in-frame clones and lacks some. This table holds a few hundred thousand clones, about 91% found once. The sample comprised peripheral blood. The receptors originated from a person aged 18-29 years with COVID-19, enrolled during active disease.

In nucleotides, the CDR3 is TGTGCCAGCAGCCAAGATCTGGAGGGAGCGAACACCGGGGAGCTGTTTTTT. The encoded protein is CASSQDLEGANTGELFF. The V call is TRBV14, the J call TRBJ2-2, with a tentative D call TRBD2 (6 bases). Trimming pared 0 bases from V and 0 bases from J, leaving 11 bases between. The CDR3 sequence is 17 residues long. In germline, CDR1 is SGHDN, CDR2 FVKESK. Filled out from reference TRBV14 and TRBJ2-2, the complete variable domain reads EAGVTQFPSHSVIEKGQTVTLRCDPISGHDNLYWYRRVMGKEIKFLLHFVKESKQDESGMPNNRFLAERTGGTYSTLKVQPAELEDSGVYFCASSQDLEGANTGELFFGEGSRLTVL.

V usage is TRBV30 and J usage is TRBJ1-6, with a possible D match to TRBD1 (5 bases). This CDR3 contains 12 residues. Trimming took off 5 bases at V and 10 bases at J, with 12 bases between the two ends. Germline CDR1 GTSNPN, CDR2 SVGIG (reference sequence). The CDR3 DNA reads TGTGCCTGGGCCAGGGTAGGGTCACCCCTCCACTTT. Its translation is CAWARVGSPLHF.

V gene TRBV25-1 combines with J gene TRBJ2-7, with D possibly matching TRBD2 (5 bases). Germline CDR1 and CDR2: MGHDK and SYGVNS. Trimming removed 4 bases at V and 1 base at J, with 17 bases between. The CDR3 runs 16 residues. The CDR3 here is CASSGSASTSSYEQYF. The DNA of the CDR3 is TGTGCCAGCAGTGGTTCGGCTAGCACATCTTCCTACGAGCAGTACTTC.

This chain joins TRBV19 and TRBJ2-7, with 8 bases aligning to TRBD1. The CDR3 covers 15 residues. CDR1 is LNHDA, CDR2 SQIVND, per germline (reference sequence). J gave up 3 bases and V 5 bases, and 9 bases lay outside the gene matches. The CDR3 loop is CASSVGQDRVYEQYF. Written as DNA, the CDR3 is TGTGCCAGTAGTGTTGGCCAGGACAGGGTCTACGAGCAGTACTTC.

The genes are TRBV3-1 (or the pseudogene TRBV3-2) and TRBJ1-1, with D unresolved. The CDR3 consists of 14 residues. CDR1 and CDR2 from the germline V gene are LGHDT and YNNKEL (reference sequence). Deletions cut 4 bases from V and 4 bases from J, with 13 bases between. The CDR3 DNA sequence: TGTGCCAGCAGCCCCTTCGGCGGGCCCACTGAAGCTTTCTTT. Translating gives CASSPFGGPTEAFF.

This chain uses TRBV28 with TRBJ1-6; 8 bases fit TRBD1. The V segment lost 2 bases and the J segment 14 bases; nucleotides outside the gene matches: 14. Germline V gene lookup returns CDR1 MDHEN and CDR2 SYDVKM. The CDR3 sequence is 16 residues long. The CDR3, as DNA: TGTGCCAGCAGTTTAGCTTCCGGGACAGGCTTTGCAGCCCTCCACTTT. Its protein product is CASSLASGTGFAALHF.

V is TRBV7-2 and J is TRBJ2-1, with TRBD2 matching 9 bases. This CDR3 comprises 14 residues. The V and J ends lost 1 base and 10 bases, in that order; junction bases with no gene match: 5. Germline V gene sequence: CDR1 SGHTA, CDR2 FQGNSA. The CDR3 is CASSLVAGGGEQFF. The CDR3 coding sequence is TGTGCCAGCAGCTTAGTTGCGGGAGGGGGGGAGCAGTTCTTC.

The chain uses TRBV7-3 and TRBJ2-2, with TRBD2 matching 7 bases. J was trimmed by 3 bases and V by 5 bases; bases with no gene match: 15. Per germline, CDR1 SGHTA and CDR2 FQGTGA. CDR3 length: 18 amino acids. This CDR3 is CASSPGVAGVLDTGELFF. The CDR3 region has the DNA TGTGCCAGCAGCCCCGGGGTGGCGGGAGTCCTCGACACCGGGGAGCTGTTTTTT.

The rearrangement joins TRBV6-5 to TRBJ1-2, with TRBD1 matching over 8 bases. V gave up 6 bases and J gave up 5 bases; unmatched junction bases: 11. The germline V gene has CDR1 MNHEY and CDR2 SVGAGI. The CDR3 contains 15 residues. CDR3 residues: CASSAGQGALYGYTF. CDR3 nucleotides: TGTGCCAGCAGCGCCGGACAGGGAGCGTTATATGGCTACACCTTC.

For this clone: A junction end diverges from the germline sequence, so it may reflect a read error. The J gene is TRBJ1-1, the V gene TRBV19; 7 nucleotides agree with TRBD1. The length of the CDR3 is 14 residues. Germline lookup yields CDR1 LNHDA and CDR2 SQIVND (reference sequence). Here the CDR3 reads CASSIADNRGGTAF. For the CDR3, the DNA is TGTGCCAGTAGTATAGCGGACAATCGGGGGGGGACAGCTTTT.

In the case of this clone: Other nucleotide sequences in the sample specify the same CDR3. The chain joins TRBV9 to TRBJ2-3; 11 positions agree with TRBD2. The CDR3 has 16 amino acids. Germline loops: CDR1 SGDLS, CDR2 YYNGEE. With V trimmed by 0 bases and J by 0 bases, 0 bases remained unmatched. The CDR3 here is CASSVGTSGSTDTQYF. CDR3 nucleotides: TGTGCCAGCAGCGTAGGGACTAGCGGGAGCACAGATACGCAGTATTTT. Looking up the rest from reference TRBV9 and TRBJ2-3 gives the full variable domain: DSGVTQTPKHLITATGQRVTLRCSPRSGDLSVYWYQQSLDQGLQFLIQYYNGEERAKGNILERFSAQQFPDLHSELNLSSLELGDSALYFCASSVGTSGSTDTQYFGPGTRLTVL.

This sequence joins TRBV3-1 (or the pseudogene TRBV3-2) and TRBJ1-5; a possible D gene is TRBD1 (6 bases). Trimming left V 4 bases short and J 4 bases short, with 8 bases between. The CDR3 runs 13 residues. Germline V gene sequence: CDR1 LGHDT, CDR2 YNNKEL (reference sequence). The CDR3 reads CASSRGLNQPQHF. DNA of the CDR3: TGTGCCAGCAGCCGGGGGCTGAATCAGCCCCAGCATTTT.

This chain uses TRBV12-3 or TRBV12-4 with TRBJ2-5; the D gene is possibly TRBD2 (6 bases). V lost 5 bases and J 10 bases, leaving 14 bases between the germline ends. The CDR3 has 12 residues. DNA of the CDR3: TGTGCCAGCAGTCCCCAGCGGGCGGACCAGTACTTC. As protein: CASSPQRADQYF.

The chain has TRBV3-1 (or the pseudogene TRBV3-2) and TRBJ2-3, with D tentatively TRBD1 (6 bases). This CDR3 comprises 14 residues. V was shortened by 2 bases and J by 6 bases, with 12 bases between the two germline ends. From germline, CDR1 is LGHDT and CDR2 YNNKEL (reference sequence). CDR3 in amino acids: CASSQQTGSDTQYF. As DNA, the CDR3 is TGTGCCAGCAGCCAACAGACAGGTTCGGATACGCAGTATTTT.

Notes on this clone: Mismatch with germline at one junction end may stem from a read error. This sequence joins TRBV10-3 and TRBJ2-3; the D gene is possibly TRBD2 (6 bases). CDR1 and CDR2 from the germline V gene are ENHRY and SYGVKD. The CDR3 totals 12 residues. The CDR3 DNA follows: TGTGCCATCAGGGGACTGGGGTGGTCTTTAGATTTT. It is translated as CAIRGLGWSLDF.

The rearrangement joins TRBV19 to TRBJ1-3; 8 bases are shared with TRBD1. J lost 4 bases, V lost 2 bases, and 4 bases had no gene match. The CDR3 runs to 15 residues. Germline CDR1 reads LNHDA; CDR2 reads SQIVND (reference sequence). The CDR3 DNA reads TGTGCCAGTAGTATAAAGACAGGGGAAGGAAACACCATATATTTT. Protein product: CASSIKTGEGNTIYF.

The rearrangement joins TRBV2 to TRBJ2-5, with 10 bases that match TRBD1. Germline loops: CDR1 SNHLY, CDR2 FYNNEI. Losses at the gene ends were 3 bases for V and 4 bases for J; bases not matched to a gene: 5. This CDR3 region has 15 residues. This CDR3 reads CASSDRGQGGETQYF. The CDR3 DNA follows: TGTGCCAGCAGTGATCGAGGACAGGGGGGAGAGACCCAGTACTTC.

The chain combines TRBV29-1 with TRBJ2-3, with TRBD1 as a possible D gene (5 bases). Trimming took off 5 bases at V and 3 bases at J, with 18 bases between the two ends. From germline, CDR1 is SQVTM and CDR2 ANQGSEA. This CDR3 is built from 15 residues. The CDR3 coding sequence is TGCAGCGTTTTGGAAGGAAGGGGCGAGACAGATACGCAGTATTTT. Translating gives CSVLEGRGETDTQYF.

This clone was counted once. V gene TRBV2 combines with J gene TRBJ1-6, with unresolved D. The V end was cut by 3 bases, the J end by 7 bases, with 7 bases between. Germline CDR1 reads SNHLY; CDR2 reads FYNNEI. The CDR3 sequence is 13 residues long. Here the CDR3 DNA reads TGTGCCAGCAGTGACAACAGCAATTCACCCCTCCACTTT. This translates into CASSDNSNSPLHF.

The chain has TRBV2 and TRBJ2-5; D might be TRBD1 (6 bases). V was cut by 10 bases and J by 7 bases, with 19 bases left in between. There are 13 residues in the CDR3. Germline V lookup: CDR1 SNHLY, CDR2 FYNNEI. In DNA, the CDR3 is TGTGCCACAATTAGGACAGATCGGGGGACCCAGTACTTC. This sequence encodes CATIRTDRGTQYF.

The chain is built from TRBV6-5 and TRBJ2-7, with D perhaps TRBD1 (5 bases). CDR3 size: 11 residues. The germline gives CDR1 MNHEY, CDR2 SVGAGI. V lost 10 bases to trimming and J lost 3 bases, with 10 bases between them. CDR3 DNA sequence: TGTGCCATCCGGCAGGGCTACGAGCAGTACTTC. The encoded protein is CAIRQGYEQYF.

V is TRBV19 and J is TRBJ1-5, with D perhaps TRBD1 (5 bases). The germline gives CDR1 LNHDA, CDR2 SQIVND (reference sequence). The CDR3 extends over 15 amino acids. Trimming took off 6 bases at V and 4 bases at J, with 16 bases between the two ends. The CDR3 spells CASSPGLAQNQPQHF. The CDR3 DNA is TGTGCCAGTAGCCCAGGGTTGGCCCAAAATCAGCCCCAGCATTTT.

This clone appeared a single time. CDR3 sequence: CASSFGQPGSPLHF. The CDR3 coding sequence is TGTGCCAGCAGCTTTGGACAGCCAGGGTCACCCCTCCACTTT. The chain carries TRBV5-6 and TRBJ1-6; maybe TRBD1 (6 bases). This CDR3 comprises 14 residues. With 2 bases removed from V and 10 bases from J, the gap between germline ends came to 13 bases. Per germline, CDR1 SGHDT and CDR2 YYEEEE.

This chain joins TRBV20-1 and TRBJ2-7; tentatively, D is TRBD2 (5 bases). Trimming removed 1 base at V and 6 bases at J, with 7 bases between. The CDR3 spans 11 residues. The germline V gene encodes CDR1 DFQATT and CDR2 SNEGSKA (reference sequence). The CDR3 DNA reads TGCAGTGCTAGAGGAGGGCCCGAGCAGTACTTC. This gives the protein CSARGGPEQYF.

V gene TRBV11-3 combines with J gene TRBJ2-3; no clear D gene. With 3 bases removed from V and 2 bases from J, the gap between germline ends came to 9 bases. Germline loops: CDR1 SGHNT, CDR2 YENEEA. CDR3 length: 14 residues. DNA for the CDR3: TGTGCCAGCAGCTTTGGGCAAGCCACAGATACGCAGTATTTT. This sequence encodes CASSFGQATDTQYF.

The chain couples TRBV18 to TRBJ1-6; D gene unclear. Germline-derived CDR1 and CDR2 are KGHSH and LQKENI. The CDR3 runs to 16 residues. The V and J ends lost 2 bases and 5 bases respectively, with 13 bases between them. DNA for the CDR3: TGTGCCAGCTCACCAAGATCCCTAATGGATAATTCACCCCTCCACTTT. Amino acid sequence: CASSPRSLMDNSPLHF.

The chain joins TRBV7-2 to TRBJ2-3, with 8 bases aligning to TRBD2. This CDR3 spans 14 amino acids. V dropped 5 bases and J dropped 6; count of bases not matched to a gene: 7. The germline gives CDR1 SGHTA, CDR2 FQGNSA. The CDR3 here is CASSASGRGDTQYF. CDR3 nucleotides: TGTGCCAGCAGCGCTAGCGGGCGAGGGGATACGCAGTATTTT.

The chain has TRBV28 and TRBJ2-1; a possible D gene is TRBD2 (6 bases). Deletions cut 4 bases from V and 8 bases from J, with 21 bases between. Germline V gene data show CDR1 as MDHEN and CDR2 as SYDVKM. The CDR3 runs to 16 residues. CDR3 coding DNA: TGTGCCAGCAGTTCCTCCGGGGGTCTAAGGGTGGATGAGCAGTTCTTC. Its translation: CASSSSGGLRVDEQFF.

The chain uses TRBV2 and TRBJ1-3; D remains ambiguous. Per the germline V gene, CDR1 is SNHLY and CDR2 is FYNNEI. The CDR3 loop spans 13 amino acids. V was shortened by 6 bases and J by 1 base, with 7 bases between the two germline ends. The CDR3 spells CASRSESGNTIYF. DNA of the CDR3: TGTGCCAGCAGGAGCGAATCTGGAAACACCATATATTTT.

CDR3 nucleotide sequence: TGTGCCAGCAGCCCCGGGGGAGCGGGAGAAGACAATGAGCAGTTCTTC. Residues: CASSPGGAGEDNEQFF. This sequence joins TRBV5-4 and TRBJ2-1; 8 bases agree with TRBD2. Germline CDR1 and CDR2: SGHNT and YYREEE (reference sequence). The length of the CDR3 is 16 residues. The J segment lost 5 bases and the V segment lost 4 bases, leaving 11 bases of the junction unmatched.

The gene calls are TRBV6-5 and TRBJ1-4, with D perhaps TRBD1 (6 bases). Trimming removed 4 bases from V and 8 bases from J, with 17 bases in between. Germline V lookup: CDR1 MNHEY, CDR2 SVGAGI. The CDR3 sequence is 15 residues long. For the CDR3, the DNA is TGTGCCAGCAGTTCGGGGGGCGCGAAGAAAGAAAAACTGTTTTTT. Translation: CASSSGGAKKEKLFF.

The chain recombines TRBV11-2 with TRBJ2-1; D uncertain. The V end was cut by 1 base, the J end by 6 bases, with 16 bases between. Germline CDR1 is SGHAT and CDR2 is FQNNGV. The CDR3 is made up of 16 amino acids. CDR3 in amino acids: CASSLVRSARRNEQFF. CDR3 nucleotides: TGTGCCAGCAGCTTAGTCCGGAGCGCACGGCGCAATGAGCAGTTCTTC.